These 24 T cell receptor beta chains came from one sample sequenced in a study of CD8+ T cells in alopecia areata. Sample treatment: oral pan-JAK inhibitor, 5-10 mg twice daily. Sequencing relied on a cDNA template that was reverse transcribed from extracted RNA. TCRdb keeps only in-frame clones here, not all; method: immunoSEQ multiplex PCR. Of under 150,000 clones listed, around four fifths were seen once; the top ten hold approximately 25%. The specimen comprised CD8+ T cells sorted from blood, sampled at week 4, from a patient treated with tofacitinib. These receptors were obtained from a human donor with alopecia areata.

The sample holds one count of this clone. The chain is built from TRBV30 and TRBJ2-2; D assignment may be TRBD1 or TRBD2 (6 bases each). The CDR3 loop spans 15 amino acids. Trimming shortened V by 0 bases and J by 0 bases, and 8 bases separated the two germline ends. Germline values: CDR1 GTSNPN, CDR2 SVGIG (reference sequence). The CDR3, as DNA: TGTGCCTGGAGTGTCGGGGGCCCGAACACCGGGGAGCTGTTTTTT. As protein: CAWSVGGPNTGELFF.

The chain employs TRBV10-3 and TRBJ2-7, with 9 bases matching TRBD2. This CDR3 spans 15 amino acids. Germline assignment: CDR1 ENHRY and CDR2 SYGVKD. Trimming took 0 bases from V and 4 from J; bases not matched to a gene: 4. The CDR3 coding sequence is TGTGCCATCAGTGAGTCGGGGCTAGCGGGATACGAGCAGTACTTC. It specifies CAISESGLAGYEQYF.

V and J are TRBV6-5 and TRBJ2-2; 11 bases match TRBD1. This CDR3 comprises 15 residues. Germline trimming cut 3 bases from V and 6 bases from J; bases unmatched to any gene: 3. CDR1 MNHEY and CDR2 SVGAGI come from the germline V gene. The CDR3 bases are TGTGCCAGCAGTTATGGGACAGGGGGACCCGGGGAGCTGTTTTTT. Its protein is CASSYGTGGPGELFF.

V gene TRBV2 combines with J gene TRBJ1-4, with 9 bases identical to TRBD1. V was clipped by 4 bases and J by 8 bases; unmatched bases: 14. Germline assignment: CDR1 SNHLY and CDR2 FYNNEI. This CDR3 spans 17 amino acids. This CDR3 is CASSVWDRDWGNEKLFF. The CDR3 DNA is TGTGCCAGCAGTGTTTGGGACAGGGATTGGGGCAACGAAAAACTGTTTTTT.

V is TRBV6-4 and J is TRBJ2-7; possible D gene TRBD2, 5 bases. There are 14 residues in the CDR3. V lost 5 bases to trimming and J lost 3 bases, with 14 bases between them. Germline CDR1 and CDR2: MRHNA and SNTAGT. CDR3 nucleotide sequence: TGTGCCAGCAGTCCCACGGGGTGGGGCTACGAGCAGTACTTC. Protein product: CASSPTGWGYEQYF.

The chain uses TRBV19 and TRBJ2-7; D gene unclear. Germline lookup yields CDR1 LNHDA and CDR2 SQIVND (reference sequence). This CDR3 has 12 amino acids. Trimming removed 5 bases from V and 0 bases from J, with 5 bases in between. The CDR3 DNA follows: TGTGCCAGTAGTGCCGGCTCCTACGAGCAGTACTTC. Residues: CASSAGSYEQYF.

The rearrangement uses TRBV5-4 and TRBJ1-2, with D perhaps TRBD1 (6 bases). V was trimmed by 8 bases and J by 8 bases, leaving 25 bases between them. The CDR3 is made up of 15 amino acids. The germline V gene has CDR1 SGHNT and CDR2 YYREEE (reference sequence). As DNA, the CDR3 is TGTGCCAGTCACAGGGCGGACGACATATATAACGGCTACACCTTC. Translated, it gives CASHRADDIYNGYTF.

The rearrangement uses TRBV5-1 and TRBJ1-6; D is possibly TRBD1 (5 bases). The germline V gene has CDR1 SGHRS and CDR2 YFSETQ. This CDR3 contains 15 residues. V was shortened by 4 bases and J by 4 bases, with 12 bases between the two germline ends. CDR3 sequence reads: CASSPWTNYNSPLHF. The CDR3 nucleotides are TGCGCCAGCAGCCCCTGGACAAATTATAATTCACCCCTCCACTTT.

V is TRBV5-4 and J is TRBJ2-1, with D perhaps TRBD1 or TRBD2 (6 bases each). Germline V lookup: CDR1 SGHNT, CDR2 YYREEE (reference sequence). The CDR3 loop spans 15 amino acids. The V and J ends lost 1 base and 7 bases respectively, with 15 bases between them. This CDR3 is CASSLSSGAGNEQFF. DNA for the CDR3: TGTGCCAGCAGCTTGTCGTCGGGGGCGGGGAATGAGCAGTTCTTC. Supplemented by reference TRBV5-4 and TRBJ2-1, the full variable domain reads ETGVTQSPTHLIKTRGQQVTLRCSSQSGHNTVSWYQQALGQGPQFIFQYYREEENGRGNFPPRFSGLQFPNYSSELNVNALELDDSALYLCASSLSSGAGNEQFFGPGTRLTVL.

The gene calls are TRBV29-1 and TRBJ2-7; 9 bases match TRBD1. Losses at the gene ends were 4 bases for V and 5 bases for J; bases not matched to a gene: 6. Germline CDR1 and CDR2: SQVTM and ANQGSEA. The CDR3 length is 13 residues. The CDR3 spells CSVGRDRANEQYF. The CDR3 region has the DNA TGCAGCGTTGGACGGGACAGGGCCAACGAGCAGTACTTC.

V gene TRBV2 combines with J gene TRBJ2-1; D is possibly TRBD2 (6 bases). CDR3 length: 14 residues. Trimming took off 7 bases at V and 5 bases at J, with 15 bases between the two ends. From germline, CDR1 is SNHLY and CDR2 FYNNEI. The DNA of the CDR3 is TGTGCCAGCATGGGGGACTCGCCCCACAATGAGCAGTTCTTC. Translation gives CASMGDSPHNEQFF.

The gene calls are TRBV25-1 and TRBJ2-7; no clear D. This CDR3 contains 13 residues. Germline CDR1 MGHDK, CDR2 SYGVNS. The V end lost 1 base, the J end lost 1 base, and 5 bases lay between the germline ends. The CDR3 reads CASSESGSYEQYF. The CDR3 nucleotides are TGTGCCAGCAGTGAATCCGGTTCCTACGAGCAGTACTTC.

V usage is TRBV10-1 and J usage is TRBJ2-2; D might be TRBD1 or TRBD2, each matching 5 bases. This CDR3 comprises 14 residues. The V and J ends lost 2 bases and 3 bases respectively, with 7 bases between them. The germline CDR1 and CDR2 sequences are WNHNN and SYGVQD (reference sequence). The CDR3 loop is CASSEGGDTGELFF. In DNA form, the CDR3 reads TGCGCCAGCAGTGAGGGGGGTGACACCGGGGAGCTGTTTTTT.

The rearrangement joins TRBV5-1 to TRBJ2-2; D may be TRBD1 (6 bases). Germline loops: CDR1 SGHRS, CDR2 YFSETQ. This CDR3 region has 15 residues. Trimming cost V 3 bases and J 4 bases, with 13 bases left between them. The CDR3 here is CASSYRVRPTGELFF. DNA of the CDR3: TGCGCCAGCAGCTACAGGGTGAGGCCCACCGGGGAGCTGTTTTTT.

The chain joins TRBV4-3 to TRBJ2-3, with D uncertain. From germline, CDR1 is LGHNA and CDR2 YSLEER. The CDR3 length is 15 residues. V lost 0 bases, J lost 3 bases, and 10 bases lay in between. For the CDR3, the DNA is TGCGCCAGCAGCCAAGAGCACTCGTTTACAGATACGCAGTATTTT. Its protein is CASSQEHSFTDTQYF.

The chain employs TRBV19 and TRBJ2-1; 8 nucleotides match TRBD1. The germline V gene encodes CDR1 LNHDA and CDR2 SQIVND (reference sequence). This CDR3 spans 15 amino acids. V was clipped by 6 bases and J by 0 bases; unmatched bases: 4. For the CDR3, the DNA is TGTGCCAGTAGAGGGACAGGAAGCTCCTACAATGAGCAGTTCTTC. It is translated as CASRGTGSSYNEQFF.

CDR3 in amino acids: CASSLRQAATNEQFF. CDR3 sequence (DNA): TGTGCCAGCAGTCTACGACAGGCCGCTACAAATGAGCAGTTCTTC. This chain connects TRBV28 to TRBJ2-1; the D gene is possibly TRBD1 (6 bases). The germline CDR1 and CDR2 sequences are MDHEN and SYDVKM. The CDR3 contains 15 residues. V lost 5 bases and J 7 bases, leaving 18 bases between the germline ends.

The genes are TRBV29-1 and TRBJ2-3, with a weak D call TRBD1 (7 bases). The length of the CDR3 is 19 residues. V was trimmed by 7 bases and J by 1 base, leaving 30 bases between them. CDR1 is SQVTM, CDR2 ANQGSEA, per germline. The CDR3 sequence: CSAAGFRADREDGTDTQYF. CDR3 DNA: TGCAGCGCCGCCGGGTTTCGGGCCGACAGGGAGGATGGCACAGATACGCAGTATTTT.

The V and J genes are TRBV2 and TRBJ1-3; D ambiguous. V dropped 8 bases and J dropped 3 bases, with 5 bases sitting between them. The germline V gene has CDR1 SNHLY and CDR2 FYNNEI. The CDR3 has 11 residues. In DNA, the CDR3 is TGTGCCAGCTACAGTGGAAACACCATATATTTT. It encodes CASYSGNTIYF.

This chain uses TRBV4-1 with TRBJ2-7; 9 bases agree with TRBD1. Trimming took 3 bases from V and 3 from J; bases not matched to a gene: 0. CDR1 is MGHRA and CDR2 is YSYEKL in the germline V gene. This CDR3 contains 13 residues. The CDR3: CASSQDRGYEQYF. CDR3 coding DNA: TGCGCCAGCAGCCAGGACAGGGGCTACGAGCAGTACTTC.

CDR3 sequence: CASSTGQGYGYTF. The DNA for the CDR3 is TGTGCCAGCAGTACGGGACAGGGCTATGGCTACACCTTC. This chain connects TRBV6-5 to TRBJ1-2, with 9 bases aligning to TRBD1. The germline V gene encodes CDR1 MNHEY and CDR2 SVGAGI. CDR3 length equals 13 residues. Germline trimming cut 5 bases from V and 4 bases from J; bases unmatched to any gene: 2.

The V and J genes are TRBV7-6 and TRBJ2-5, with 10 bases identical to TRBD2. V was clipped by 0 bases and J by 0 bases; unmatched bases: 7. Germline V gene sequence: CDR1 SGHVS, CDR2 FNYEAQ. This CDR3 spans 18 amino acids. In DNA form, the CDR3 reads TGTGCCAGCAGCTTAGCAGCTAGCGGGGGCGCGTACCAAGAGACCCAGTACTTC. The encoded protein is CASSLAASGGAYQETQYF.

The J gene is TRBJ1-5, the V gene TRBV7-9; 10 nucleotides agree with TRBD1. CDR1 is SEHNR, CDR2 FQNEAQ, per germline (reference sequence). CDR3 length: 17 residues. With 4 bases clipped from V and 3 bases from J, the junction kept 9 bases outside the gene matches. CDR3 sequence: CASSSGTTGGYNQPQHF. The CDR3 DNA is TGTGCCAGCAGCTCGGGGACGACAGGGGGCTACAATCAGCCCCAGCATTTT.

J is TRBJ2-3 and V is TRBV9, with TRBD2 identical over 10 bases. This CDR3 has 14 residues. The ends lost 4 bases at V and 2 bases at J; junction bases unmatched: 1. Germline CDR1 SGDLS, CDR2 YYNGEE. CDR3 loop: CASSLAGVTDTQYF. In DNA, the CDR3 is TGTGCCAGCAGCCTAGCGGGGGTCACAGATACGCAGTATTTT.